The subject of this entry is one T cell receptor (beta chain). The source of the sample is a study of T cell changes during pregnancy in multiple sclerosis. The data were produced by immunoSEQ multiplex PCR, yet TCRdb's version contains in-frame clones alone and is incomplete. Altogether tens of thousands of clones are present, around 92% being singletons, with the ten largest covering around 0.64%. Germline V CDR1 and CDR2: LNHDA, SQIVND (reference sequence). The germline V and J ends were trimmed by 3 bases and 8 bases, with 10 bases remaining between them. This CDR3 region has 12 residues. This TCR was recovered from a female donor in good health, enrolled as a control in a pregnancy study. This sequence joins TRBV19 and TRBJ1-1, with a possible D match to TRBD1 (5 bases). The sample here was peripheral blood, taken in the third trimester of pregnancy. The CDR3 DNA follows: TGTGCCAGTAGTATGCAGGGAGGAGAAGCTTTCTTT. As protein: CASSMQGGEAFF.